This T cell receptor (beta chain) was observed in a study of human T cells and chemical hapten exposure. Background on the study: The patch tests put 0.01% DPC on the skin of the upper back and were read 6 days later.

The study's findings and limits: Significantly greater numbers of large CDR3 similarity clusters came from expanded TCRs than from controls. Sensitization with DPC brought no change to TCRs above 1 in 1000 in frequency.

The time point: patch test 1, 2 weeks after DPC sensitization. Treatment described: therapeutic diphenylcyclopropenone sensitization with weekly scalp DPC. Suited to DPC and affected by alopecia, the donors ranged from 18 to 70 years old. Germline values: CDR1 LGHNA, CDR2 YSLEER. The CDR3 has 13 residues. Deletions cut 2 bases from V and 1 base from J, with 4 bases between. About this clonotype: Its antigen is not known.

TCRdb fed the RACE reads into MiXCR, producing one record per CDR3 protein. The repertoire holds some 87,000 distinct CDR3 sequences, with 10% as singletons. This chain connects TRBV4-3 to TRBJ2-3; no clear D gene. This clonotype originated in a woman in her fifties or sixties with alopecia areata. Some clones in this sample may be carry-over from other donors' samples. The sample was whole blood, taken in connection with sensitization to the hapten diphenylcyclopropenone (DPC). The CDR3 DNA reads TGCGCCAGCAGCCAACTCCGCACAGATACGCAGTATTTT. Translated: CASSQLRTDTQYF.